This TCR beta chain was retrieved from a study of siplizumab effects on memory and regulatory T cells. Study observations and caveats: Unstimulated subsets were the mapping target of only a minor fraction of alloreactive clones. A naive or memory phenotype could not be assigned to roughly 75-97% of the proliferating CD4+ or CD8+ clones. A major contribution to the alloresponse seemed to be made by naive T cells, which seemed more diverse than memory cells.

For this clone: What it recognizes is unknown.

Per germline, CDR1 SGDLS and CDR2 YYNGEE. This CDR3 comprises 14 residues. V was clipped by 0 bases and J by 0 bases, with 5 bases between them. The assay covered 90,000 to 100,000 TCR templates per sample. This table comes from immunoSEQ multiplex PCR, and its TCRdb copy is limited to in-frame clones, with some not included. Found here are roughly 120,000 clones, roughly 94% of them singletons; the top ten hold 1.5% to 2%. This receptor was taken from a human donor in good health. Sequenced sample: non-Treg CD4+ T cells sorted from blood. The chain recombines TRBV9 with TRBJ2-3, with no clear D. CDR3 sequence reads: CASSVALSTDTQYF. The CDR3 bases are TGTGCCAGCAGCGTAGCACTGAGCACAGATACGCAGTATTTT.